This T cell receptor beta chain was sequenced in a study of T cells in narcolepsy. About the study: Donors had narcolepsy type 1 or type 2, or were healthy controls. Study outcomes and limitations: Healthy controls reportedly lacked the autoreactive clonotypes serially found in patients' blood.

Only in-frame clones appear in the TCRdb table, and some are missing; sequencing was by immunoSEQ multiplex PCR. There are about 32,000 clones in the sample; roughly 77% occur only once, and about 1.1% lies in the top ten. The CDR3 runs to 18 residues. Between the trimmed V and J ends, which lost 3 bases and 6 bases, there was a span of 23 bases. Germline lookup yields CDR1 SEHNR and CDR2 FQNEAQ (reference sequence). This clone was seen a handful of times. Its matching antigen is unknown. The sample consisted of CD45RA- memory CD4+ T cells from PBMCs. This receptor was taken from a human donor with narcolepsy. V is TRBV7-9 and J is TRBJ2-2; tentatively, D is TRBD2 (6 bases). CDR3: CASSFQTRTILNPGELFF. The CDR3 nucleotides read TGTGCCAGCAGCTTCCAAACCAGGACTATACTAAACCCCGGGGAGCTGTTTTTT.